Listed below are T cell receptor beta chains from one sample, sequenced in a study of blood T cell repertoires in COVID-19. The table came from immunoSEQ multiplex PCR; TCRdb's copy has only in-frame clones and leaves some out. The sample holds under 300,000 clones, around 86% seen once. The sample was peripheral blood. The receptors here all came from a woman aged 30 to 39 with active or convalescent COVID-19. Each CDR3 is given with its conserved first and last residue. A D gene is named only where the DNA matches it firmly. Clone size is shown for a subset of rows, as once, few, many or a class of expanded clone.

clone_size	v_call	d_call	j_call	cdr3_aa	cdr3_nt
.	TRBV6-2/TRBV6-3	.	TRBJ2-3	CASSYSGSTDTQYF	TGTGCCAGCAGTTACTCGGGCAGCACAGATACGCAGTATTTT
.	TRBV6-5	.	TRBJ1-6	CASQDRADNSPLHF	TGTGCCAGCCAGGACAGAGCCGATAATTCACCCCTCCACTTT
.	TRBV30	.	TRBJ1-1	CAWSVNGGAGRGRAFF	TGTGCCTGGAGTGTAAATGGGGGCGCAGGCCGAGGGCGAGCTTTCTTT
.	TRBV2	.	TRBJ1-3	CASSEEGQSSGNTIYF	TGTGCCAGCAGTGAAGAAGGACAGTCCTCTGGAAACACCATATATTTT
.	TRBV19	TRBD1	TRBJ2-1	CASSLRDRVVGNEQFF	TGTGCCAGTAGTTTACGGGACAGGGTAGTGGGCAATGAGCAGTTCTTC
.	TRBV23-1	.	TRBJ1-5	CASSQSREVWDTTTLKYSNQPQHF	TGCGCCAGCAGTCAATCTAGGGAGGTCTGGGATACGACCACGCTAAAATATAGCAATCAGCCCCAGCATTTT
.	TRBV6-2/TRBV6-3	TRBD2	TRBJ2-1	CASSPRDGRLNEQFF	TGTGCCAGCAGTCCCCGGGACGGGAGGTTAAATGAGCAGTTCTTC
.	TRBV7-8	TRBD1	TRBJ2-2	CASSLRRDSLNTGELFF	TGTGCCAGCAGCCTGCGCCGGGACAGCCTAAACACCGGGGAGCTGTTTTTT
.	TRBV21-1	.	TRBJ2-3	CASRVTGRMGTDTQYF	TGTGCCAGCAGGGTGACAGGGAGGATGGGCACAGATACGCAGTATTTT
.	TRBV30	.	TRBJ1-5	CAWSRLGNQPQHF	TGTGCCTGGAGTCGGCTAGGCAATCAGCCCCAGCATTTT
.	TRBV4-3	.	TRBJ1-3	CASSQGGGSSGNTIYF	TGCGCCAGCAGCCAAGGGGGGGGGAGCTCTGGAAACACCATATATTTT
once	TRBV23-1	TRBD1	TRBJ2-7	CASSQFSLGGTGEQYF	TGCGCCAGCAGTCAATTTTCCCTAGGAGGGACAGGCGAGCAGTACTTC
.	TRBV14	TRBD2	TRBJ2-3	CASSQGIYGGATDTQYF	TGTGCCAGCAGCCAAGGGATCTACGGGGGGGCCACAGATACGCAGTATTTT
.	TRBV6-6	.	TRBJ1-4	CASSRGASNEKLFF	TGTGCCAGCAGCCGGGGGGCCAGTAATGAAAAACTGTTTTTT
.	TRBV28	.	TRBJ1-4	CATADANEKLFF	TGTGCCACGGCGGATGCCAATGAAAAACTGTTTTTT
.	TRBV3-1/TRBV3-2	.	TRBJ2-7	CASSQGTYSPYEQYF	TGTGCCAGCAGCCAAGGGACTTATTCTCCCTACGAGCAGTACTTC
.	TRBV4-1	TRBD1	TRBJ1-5	CASSLTRDRGQPQHF	TGCGCCAGCAGCCTCACCCGGGACAGGGGTCAGCCCCAGCATTTT
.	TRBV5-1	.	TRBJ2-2	CASSTQAIVNTGELFF	TGCGCCAGCAGCACCCAAGCAATTGTTAATACCGGGGAGCTGTTTTTT
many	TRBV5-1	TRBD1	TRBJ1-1	CASSLSQGAGRAFF	TGCGCCAGCAGCTTAAGTCAGGGGGCCGGAAGGGCTTTCTTT
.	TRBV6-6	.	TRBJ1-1	CASSFRNTEAFF	TGTGCCAGCTCATTCAGGAACACTGAAGCTTTCTTT
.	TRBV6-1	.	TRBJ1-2	CASSEEGRGTYGYTF	TGTGCCAGCAGTGAAGAGGGGAGGGGGACCTATGGCTACACCTTC
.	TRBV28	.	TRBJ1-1	CASILYTEAFF	TGTGCCAGCATCCTATACACTGAAGCTTTCTTT
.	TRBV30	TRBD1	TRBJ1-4	CAWSRQGGNEKLFF	TGTGCCTGGAGCCGACAGGGGGGGAATGAAAAACTGTTTTTT
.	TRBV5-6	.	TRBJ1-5	CASSFAGRANQPQHF	TGTGCCAGCAGCTTCGCGGGGAGGGCTAATCAGCCCCAGCATTTT
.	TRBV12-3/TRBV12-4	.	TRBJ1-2	CASSSRAGGYTF	TGTGCCAGCAGTTCCCGGGCGGGAGGCTACACCTTC
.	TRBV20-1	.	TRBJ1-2	CSASAGDYGYTF	TGCAGTGCTAGTGCGGGGGACTATGGCTACACCTTC
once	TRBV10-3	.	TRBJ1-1	CAISESGEEPEAFF	TGTGCCATCAGTGAGTCAGGGGAAGAGCCTGAAGCTTTCTTT
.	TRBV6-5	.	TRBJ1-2	CASSYQEGHRGYTF	TGTGCCAGCAGCTACCAGGAGGGTCATCGTGGCTACACCTTC
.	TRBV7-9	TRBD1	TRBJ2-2	CASSPTGGVNTGELFF	TGTGCCAGCAGCCCGACAGGGGGGGTTAACACCGGGGAGCTGTTTTTT